The T cell receptor beta chain described here comes from a study of read filtering for tumor transcriptome and immune sequencing. At the level of the study: After DNase treatment, RNA was made into whole-transcriptome libraries.

The library was built from roughly 400 ng RNA with molecular barcoded adaptors for alpha/delta and beta/gamma chains. Each CDR3 protein is one row after TCRdb ran MiXCR on the reads. The repertoire holds 100,000 to 150,000 distinct CDR3 sequences, with 13% as singletons. Study-wide results and caveats: Without single-read clonotypes, shared clonotype proportions correlated more between IR-seq and RNA-seq. The sorted CD138-negative fraction was a mixed bone marrow immune population, not purified T cells. IR-seq captured clonotypes deeper and more reliably than RNA-seq.

V lost 3 bases and J lost 10, with 13 bases in between. Germline loops: CDR1 SEHNR, CDR2 FQNEAQ (reference sequence). The CDR3 sequence is 13 residues long. This clonotype was seen ten or more times. Its antigen is not identified. The TCR originated in a donor over 35 with multiple myeloma. Sequencing used a population of CD138-negative cells sorted from bone marrow. This chain uses TRBV7-9 with TRBJ2-1; D may be TRBD2 (6 bases). CDR3 nucleotides: TGTGCCAGCAGCTTTGAACGGGAGTCCGAGCAGTTCTTC. This gives the protein CASSFERESEQFF.